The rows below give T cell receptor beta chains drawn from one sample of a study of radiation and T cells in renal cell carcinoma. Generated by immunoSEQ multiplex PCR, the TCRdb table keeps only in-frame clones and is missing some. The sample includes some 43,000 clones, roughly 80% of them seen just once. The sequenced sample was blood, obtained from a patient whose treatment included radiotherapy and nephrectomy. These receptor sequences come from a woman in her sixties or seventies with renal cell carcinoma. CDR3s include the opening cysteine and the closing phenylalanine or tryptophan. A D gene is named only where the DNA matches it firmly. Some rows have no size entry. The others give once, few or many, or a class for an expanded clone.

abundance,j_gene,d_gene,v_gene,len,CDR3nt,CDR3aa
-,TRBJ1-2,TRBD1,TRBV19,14,TGTGCCAGTAGTGGGACAGGGGGTAAAAGAGGCTACACCTTC,CASSGTGGKRGYTF
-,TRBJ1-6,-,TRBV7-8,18,TGTGCCAGCAGCTCCTCCCGGGGCCAGGCGGCTTATAATTCACCCCTCCACTTT,CASSSSRGQAAYNSPLHF
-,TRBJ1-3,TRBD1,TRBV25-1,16,TGTGCCAGCAGTGAACCGCGGACAGGGAGTGGAAACACCATATATTTT,CASSEPRTGSGNTIYF
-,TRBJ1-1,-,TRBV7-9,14,TGTGCCAGCAGCCCCCGGTGGGGGCCCACTGAAGCTTTCTTT,CASSPRWGPTEAFF
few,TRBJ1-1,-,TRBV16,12,TGTGCCAGCAGCCATATCGTCACTGAAGCTTTCTTT,CASSHIVTEAFF
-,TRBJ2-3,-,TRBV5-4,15,TGTGCCAGCAGCTTAGGATGGTCAACGAGGGATACGCAGTATTTT,CASSLGWSTRDTQYF
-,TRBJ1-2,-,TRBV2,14,TGTGCCAGCAGTGAACAGGGACTTAACTATGGCTACACCTTC,CASSEQGLNYGYTF
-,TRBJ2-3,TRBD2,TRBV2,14,TGTGCCAGCGTACGGGGGGGCGGCTCAGATACGCAGTATTTT,CASVRGGGSDTQYF
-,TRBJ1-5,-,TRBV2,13,TGTGCCAGCGACCCGTCCGGCAATCAGCCCCAGCATTTT,CASDPSGNQPQHF
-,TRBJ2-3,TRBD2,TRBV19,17,TGTGCCAGTAGTCCCCGACTAGCGGGAGGGAGCACAGATACGCAGTATTTT,CASSPRLAGGSTDTQYF
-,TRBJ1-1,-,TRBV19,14,TGTGCCAGTAGTATGGGCGGGGTTGACACTGAAGCTTTCTTT,CASSMGGVDTEAFF
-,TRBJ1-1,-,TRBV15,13,TGTGCCACCAGCAGGCGGGGGGCAGTGCGAGCTTTCTTT,CATSRRGAVRAFF
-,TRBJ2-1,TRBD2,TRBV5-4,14,TGTGCCAGCGGACTAGCGGGGTACCCCGGTGAGCAGTTCTTC,CASGLAGYPGEQFF
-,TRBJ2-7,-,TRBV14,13,TGTGCCAGCAGCCAAGACAGGGGCTACGAGCAGTACTTC,CASSQDRGYEQYF
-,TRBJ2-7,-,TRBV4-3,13,TGCGCCAGCAGCCAAGTACTGTCCTACGAGCAGTACTTC,CASSQVLSYEQYF
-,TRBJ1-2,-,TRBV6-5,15,TGTGCCAGCAGCAAGGCAACAGGGACCATCTATGGCTACACCTTC,CASSKATGTIYGYTF
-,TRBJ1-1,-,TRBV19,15,TGTGCCAGTAGCCCCGGTTACGGAGGACGCACTGAAGCTTTCTTT,CASSPGYGGRTEAFF
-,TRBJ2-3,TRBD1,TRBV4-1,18,TGCGCCAGCAGCCAAGATTCGGGGACAGGGTACGCAGGAGATACGCAGTATTTT,CASSQDSGTGYAGDTQYF
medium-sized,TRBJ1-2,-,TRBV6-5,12,TGTGCCAGCAGTCCACAGGGAGATGGCTACACCTTC,CASSPQGDGYTF
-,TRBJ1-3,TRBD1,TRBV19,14,TGTGCCAGTACATCAGGGGGCTCTGGAAACACCATATATTTT,CASTSGGSGNTIYF
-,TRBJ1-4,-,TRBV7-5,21,TGTGCCAGAAGCCCCGTGGGGATTATTTGTCGGGAGAGGGGTATTAATGAAAAACTGTTTTTT,CARSPVGIICRERGINEKLFF
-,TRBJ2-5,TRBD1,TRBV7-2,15,TGTGCCAGCAGCTCAGACAGGGGTACTTACGAGACCCAGTACTTC,CASSSDRGTYETQYF
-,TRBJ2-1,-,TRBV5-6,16,TGTGCCAGCAGACCCACAGGGGAGGATACCTACAATGAGCAGTTCTTC,CASRPTGEDTYNEQFF
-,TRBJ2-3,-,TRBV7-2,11,TGTGCCAGCAGCCCCCTATATACGCAGTATTTT,CASSPLYTQYF
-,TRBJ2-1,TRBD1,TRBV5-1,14,TGCGCCAGCAGCAGGACAGGCCAAAACAATGAGCAGTTCTTC,CASSRTGQNNEQFF
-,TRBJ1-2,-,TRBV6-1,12,TGTGCCAGCAGTAGAGACACCTATGGCTACACCTTC,CASSRDTYGYTF
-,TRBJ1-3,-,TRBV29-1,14,TGCAGCGTTGCGAGGGACCTCTCTGGAAACACCATATATTTT,CSVARDLSGNTIYF
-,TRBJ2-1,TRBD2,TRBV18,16,TGTGCCAGCTCACCCCGGACTAGCGGGACACGCGATGAGCAGTTCTTC,CASSPRTSGTRDEQFF
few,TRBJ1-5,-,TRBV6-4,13,TGTGCCAGCAGTGAGGGGAGCAATCAGCCCCAGCATTTT,CASSEGSNQPQHF
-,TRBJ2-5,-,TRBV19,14,TGTGCCAGTAGGCGGACTGGGTCTCAAGAGACCCAGTACTTC,CASRRTGSQETQYF